The present T cell receptor (beta chain) was sequenced within a study of shared clonotypes between healthy human individuals. Broader study findings: Sorted-subset sequencing was shown by rarefaction to be incomplete despite large depth.

Method: immunoSEQ multiplex PCR; TCRdb's copy keeps in-frame clones and lacks some. The profile shows approximately 2.5 million clones, approximately 93% of them singletons. The CDR3 extends over 16 amino acids. V was shortened by 6 bases and J by 0 bases, with 15 bases between the two germline ends. Germline V gene data show CDR1 as SNHLY and CDR2 as FYNNEI. A CD45RA+ naive subset and a CD45RA-negative memory subset were split from CD4+ cells. Details on this clone: What it binds is unknown.

This receptor was identified in a man younger than 35 in good health. Some clones in this sample may be carry-over from other donors' samples. The V call is TRBV2, the J call TRBJ1-5; D is possibly TRBD1 (6 bases). Sequencing used naive CD4+ T cells from PBMCs. Regarding subset: CD45RA+ positively selected. The CDR3 region has the DNA TGTGCCAGCAGACCCCAGGGGCCCCTTAGCAATCAGCCCCAGCATTTT. Translated: CASRPQGPLSNQPQHF.